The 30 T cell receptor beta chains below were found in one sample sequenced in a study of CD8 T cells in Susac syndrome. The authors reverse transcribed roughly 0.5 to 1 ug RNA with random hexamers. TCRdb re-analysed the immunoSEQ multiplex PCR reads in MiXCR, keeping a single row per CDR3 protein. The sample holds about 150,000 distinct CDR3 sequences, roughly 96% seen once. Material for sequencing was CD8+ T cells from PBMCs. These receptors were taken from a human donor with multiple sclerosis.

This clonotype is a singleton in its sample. The CDR3 DNA sequence: TGTGCCAGCAGTTTATATCTGAACACTGAAGCTTTCTTT. Translation: CASSLYLNTEAFF. J is TRBJ1-1 and V is TRBV27; D gene unclear. CDR1 is MNHEY, CDR2 SMNVEV, per germline (reference sequence). The CDR3 is made up of 13 amino acids. V dropped 1 base and J dropped 0 bases, with 3 bases sitting between them.

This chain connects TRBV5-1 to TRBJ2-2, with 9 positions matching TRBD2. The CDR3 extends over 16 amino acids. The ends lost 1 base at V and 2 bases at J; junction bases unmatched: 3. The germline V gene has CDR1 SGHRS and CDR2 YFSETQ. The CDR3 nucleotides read TGCGCCAGCAGCTTGCCTAGCGGGGCAAACACCGGGGAGCTGTTTTTT. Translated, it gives CASSLPSGANTGELFF. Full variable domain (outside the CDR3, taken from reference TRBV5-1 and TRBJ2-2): KAGVTQTPRYLIKTRGQQVTLSCSPISGHRSVSWYQQTPGQGLQFLFEYFSETQRNKGNFPGRFSGRQFSNSRSEMNVSTLELGDSALYLCASSLPSGANTGELFFGEGSRLTVL.

CDR3 loop: CASSSGGRGLDYEQYF. CDR3 DNA sequence: TGTGCCAGCAGCTCGGGAGGGCGGGGACTGGACTACGAGCAGTACTTC. The chain is built from TRBV7-2 and TRBJ2-7, with 8 bases lining up with TRBD2. CDR1 and CDR2 (germline): SGHTA, FQGNSA. The CDR3 spans 16 residues. After removal of 4 bases from V and 3 bases from J, the junction contained 11 bases not matched to a gene.

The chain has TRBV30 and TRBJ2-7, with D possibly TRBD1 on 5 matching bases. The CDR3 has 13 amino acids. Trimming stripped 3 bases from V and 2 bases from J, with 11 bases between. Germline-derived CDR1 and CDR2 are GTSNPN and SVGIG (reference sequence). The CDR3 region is CAWSHGHAYEQYF. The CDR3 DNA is TGTGCCTGGAGCCATGGACACGCCTACGAGCAGTACTTC.

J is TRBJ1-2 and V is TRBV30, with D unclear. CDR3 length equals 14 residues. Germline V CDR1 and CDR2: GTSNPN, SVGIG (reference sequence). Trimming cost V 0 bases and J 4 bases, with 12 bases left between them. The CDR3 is CAWSVLKDFYGYTF. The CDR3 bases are TGTGCCTGGAGTGTACTAAAGGACTTCTATGGCTACACCTTC.

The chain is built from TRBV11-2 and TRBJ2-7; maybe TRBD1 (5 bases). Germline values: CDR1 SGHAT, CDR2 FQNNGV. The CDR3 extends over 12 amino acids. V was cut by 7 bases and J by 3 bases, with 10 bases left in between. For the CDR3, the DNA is TGTGCCAGCATTCAGGGAAACTACGAGCAGTACTTC. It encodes CASIQGNYEQYF.

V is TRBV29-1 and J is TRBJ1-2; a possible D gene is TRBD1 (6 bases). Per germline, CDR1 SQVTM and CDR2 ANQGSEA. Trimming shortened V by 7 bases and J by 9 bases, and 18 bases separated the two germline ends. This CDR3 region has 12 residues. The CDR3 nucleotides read TGCAGCGCTCTTCGGGACACTGGAAGCTACACCTTC. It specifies CSALRDTGSYTF.

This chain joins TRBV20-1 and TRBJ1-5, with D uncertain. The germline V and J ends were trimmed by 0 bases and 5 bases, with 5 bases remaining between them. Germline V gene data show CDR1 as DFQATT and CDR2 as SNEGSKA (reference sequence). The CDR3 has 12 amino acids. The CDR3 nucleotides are TGCAGTGCTAGAGATAAGGATCAGCCCCAGCATTTT. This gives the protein CSARDKDQPQHF.

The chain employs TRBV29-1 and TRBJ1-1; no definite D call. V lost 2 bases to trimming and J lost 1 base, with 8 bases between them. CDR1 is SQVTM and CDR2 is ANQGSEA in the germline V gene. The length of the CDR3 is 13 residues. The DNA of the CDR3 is TGCAGCGTTGAAAGGGCGGGGAACACTGAAGCTTTCTTT. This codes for CSVERAGNTEAFF.

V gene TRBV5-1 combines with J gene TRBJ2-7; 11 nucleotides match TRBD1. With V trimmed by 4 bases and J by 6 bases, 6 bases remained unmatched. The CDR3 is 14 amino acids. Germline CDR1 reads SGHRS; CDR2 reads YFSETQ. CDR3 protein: CASSPGTGGGEQYF. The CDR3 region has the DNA TGCGCCAGCAGCCCCGGGACAGGGGGTGGCGAGCAGTACTTC.

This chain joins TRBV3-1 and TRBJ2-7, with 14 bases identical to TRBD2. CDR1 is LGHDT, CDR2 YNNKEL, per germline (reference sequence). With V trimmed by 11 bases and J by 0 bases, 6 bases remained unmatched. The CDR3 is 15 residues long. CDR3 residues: CAAGLAGDLSYEQYF. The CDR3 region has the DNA TGTGCCGCGGGACTAGCGGGGGACCTCTCCTACGAGCAGTACTTC.

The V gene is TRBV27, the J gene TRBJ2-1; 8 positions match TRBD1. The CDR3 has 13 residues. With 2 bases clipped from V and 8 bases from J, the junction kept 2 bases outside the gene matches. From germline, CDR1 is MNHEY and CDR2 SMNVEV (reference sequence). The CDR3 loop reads CASSLVRGHEQFF. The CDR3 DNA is TGTGCCAGCAGTTTAGTCAGGGGGCATGAGCAGTTCTTC.

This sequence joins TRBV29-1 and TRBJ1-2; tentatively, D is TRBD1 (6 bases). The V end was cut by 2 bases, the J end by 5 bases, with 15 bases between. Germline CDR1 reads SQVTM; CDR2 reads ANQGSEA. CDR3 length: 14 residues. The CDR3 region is CSVEPGGASYGYTF. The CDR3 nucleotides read TGCAGCGTTGAACCGGGGGGCGCGTCGTATGGCTACACCTTC. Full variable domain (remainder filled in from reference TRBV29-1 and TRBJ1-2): SAVISQKPSRDICQRGTSLTIQCQVDSQVTMMFWYRQQPGQSLTLIATANQGSEATYESGFVIDKFPISRPNLTFSTLTVSNMSPEDSSIYLCSVEPGGASYGYTFGSGTRLTVV.

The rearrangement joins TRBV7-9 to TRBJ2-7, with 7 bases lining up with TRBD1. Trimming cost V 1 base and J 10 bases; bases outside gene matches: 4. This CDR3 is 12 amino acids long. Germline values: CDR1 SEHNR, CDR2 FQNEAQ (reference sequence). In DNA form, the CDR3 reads TGTGCCAGCAGCTTAGAGGGGGCGCATCAGTACTTC. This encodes CASSLEGAHQYF.

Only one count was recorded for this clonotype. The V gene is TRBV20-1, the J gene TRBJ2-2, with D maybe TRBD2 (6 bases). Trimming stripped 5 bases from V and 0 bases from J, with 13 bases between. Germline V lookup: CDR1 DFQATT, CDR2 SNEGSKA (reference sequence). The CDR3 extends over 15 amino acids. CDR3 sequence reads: CSAQDWRANTGELFF. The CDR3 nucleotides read TGCAGTGCTCAGGACTGGAGGGCGAACACCGGGGAGCTGTTTTTT.

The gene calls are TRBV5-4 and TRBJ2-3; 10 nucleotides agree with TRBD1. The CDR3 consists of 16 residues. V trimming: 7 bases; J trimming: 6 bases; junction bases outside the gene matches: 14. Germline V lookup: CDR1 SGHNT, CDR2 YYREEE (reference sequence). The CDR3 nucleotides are TGTGCCAGCGCGTGGGGGACAGGGGCCCCCCTGGATACGCAGTATTTT. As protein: CASAWGTGAPLDTQYF.

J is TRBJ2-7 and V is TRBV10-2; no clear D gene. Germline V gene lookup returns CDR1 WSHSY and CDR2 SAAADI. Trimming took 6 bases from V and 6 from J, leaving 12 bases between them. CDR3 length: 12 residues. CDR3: CASSPMVVEQYF. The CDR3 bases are TGCGCCAGCAGCCCCATGGTCGTCGAGCAGTACTTC.

The DNA for the CDR3 is TGTGCCAGCAGAGGCACCCCCGGGACAGGGTGGTACGAGCAGTACTTC. It yields the protein CASRGTPGTGWYEQYF. This rearrangement joins TRBV25-1 to TRBJ2-7; 9 bases are shared with TRBD1. CDR1 and CDR2 (germline): MGHDK, SYGVNS. The CDR3 consists of 16 residues. Germline trimming cut 6 bases from V and 4 bases from J; bases unmatched to any gene: 13.

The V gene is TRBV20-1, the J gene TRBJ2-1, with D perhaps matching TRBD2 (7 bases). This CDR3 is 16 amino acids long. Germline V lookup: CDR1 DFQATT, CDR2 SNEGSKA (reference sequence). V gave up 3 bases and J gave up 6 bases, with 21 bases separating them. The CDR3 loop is CSARIGRGAGGNEQFF. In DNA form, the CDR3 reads TGCAGTGCTAGGATTGGGAGGGGGGCTGGTGGCAATGAGCAGTTCTTC.

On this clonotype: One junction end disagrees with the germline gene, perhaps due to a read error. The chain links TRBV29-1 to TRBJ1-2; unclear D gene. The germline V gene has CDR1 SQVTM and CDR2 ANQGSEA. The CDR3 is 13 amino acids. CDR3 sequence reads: CSVEDGETYAYTF. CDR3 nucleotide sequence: TGCAGCGTTGAAGATGGGGAGACCTATGCCTACACCTTC.

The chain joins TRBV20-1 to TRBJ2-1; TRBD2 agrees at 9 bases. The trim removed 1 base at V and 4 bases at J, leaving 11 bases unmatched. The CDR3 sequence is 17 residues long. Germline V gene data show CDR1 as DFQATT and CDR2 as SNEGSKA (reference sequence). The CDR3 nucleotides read TGCAGTGCTAGAGTTCCCGACCTAGCGGGGCCGTACAATGAGCAGTTCTTC. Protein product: CSARVPDLAGPYNEQFF.

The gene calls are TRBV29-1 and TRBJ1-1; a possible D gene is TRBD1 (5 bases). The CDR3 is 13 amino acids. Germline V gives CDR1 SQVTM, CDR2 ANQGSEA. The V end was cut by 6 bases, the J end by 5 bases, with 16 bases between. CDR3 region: CSVYRQGETEAFF. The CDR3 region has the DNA TGCAGCGTGTACAGGCAGGGAGAAACTGAAGCTTTCTTT.

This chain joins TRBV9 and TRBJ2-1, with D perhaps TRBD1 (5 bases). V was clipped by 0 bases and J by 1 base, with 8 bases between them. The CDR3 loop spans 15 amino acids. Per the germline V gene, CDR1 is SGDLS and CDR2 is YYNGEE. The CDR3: CASSVGQTSYNEQFF. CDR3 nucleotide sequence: TGTGCCAGCAGCGTAGGACAGACATCCTACAATGAGCAGTTCTTC.

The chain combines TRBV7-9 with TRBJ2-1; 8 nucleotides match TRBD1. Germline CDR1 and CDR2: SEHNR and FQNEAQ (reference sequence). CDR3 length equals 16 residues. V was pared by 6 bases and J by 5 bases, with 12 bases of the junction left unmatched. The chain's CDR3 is CASSYRDRGEHNEQFF. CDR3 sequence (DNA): TGTGCCAGCAGTTACAGAGACAGGGGCGAACACAATGAGCAGTTCTTC.

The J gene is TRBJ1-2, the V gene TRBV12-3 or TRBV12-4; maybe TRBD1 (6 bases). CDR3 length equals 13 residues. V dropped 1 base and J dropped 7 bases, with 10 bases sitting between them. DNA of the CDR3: TGTGCCAGCAGTTTAGGGGGGCGATTTGGCTACACCTTC. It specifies CASSLGGRFGYTF.

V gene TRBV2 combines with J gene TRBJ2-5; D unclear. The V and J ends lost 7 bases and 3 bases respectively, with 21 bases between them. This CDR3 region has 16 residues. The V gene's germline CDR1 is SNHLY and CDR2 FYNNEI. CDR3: CASTLGPVNGEETQYF. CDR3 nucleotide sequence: TGTGCCAGCACGCTGGGCCCGGTAAATGGCGAAGAGACCCAGTACTTC.

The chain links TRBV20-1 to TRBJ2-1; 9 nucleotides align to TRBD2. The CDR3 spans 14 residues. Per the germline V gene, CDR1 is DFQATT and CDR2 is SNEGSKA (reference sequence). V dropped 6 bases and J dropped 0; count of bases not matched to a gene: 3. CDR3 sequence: CSATTSGSYNEQFF. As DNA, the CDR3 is TGCAGTGCCACGACTAGCGGCTCCTACAATGAGCAGTTCTTC.

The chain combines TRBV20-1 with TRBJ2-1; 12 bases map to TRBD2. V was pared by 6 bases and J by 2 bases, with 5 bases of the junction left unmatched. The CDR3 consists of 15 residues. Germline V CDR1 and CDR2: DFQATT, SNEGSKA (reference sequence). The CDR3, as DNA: TGCAGTGCGAAAACTAGCGGGGGGACCTACAATGAGCAGTTCTTC. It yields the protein CSAKTSGGTYNEQFF.

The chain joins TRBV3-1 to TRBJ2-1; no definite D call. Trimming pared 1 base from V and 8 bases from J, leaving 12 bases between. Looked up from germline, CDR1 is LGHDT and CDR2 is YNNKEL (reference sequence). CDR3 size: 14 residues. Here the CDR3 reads CASSQGSRPDEQFF. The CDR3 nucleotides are TGTGCCAGCAGCCAAGGATCTAGGCCTGATGAGCAGTTCTTC.

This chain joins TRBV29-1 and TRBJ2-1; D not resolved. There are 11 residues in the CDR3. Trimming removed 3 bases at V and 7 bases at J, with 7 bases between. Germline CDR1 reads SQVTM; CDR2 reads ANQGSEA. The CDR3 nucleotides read TGCAGCGTTGATTCCGGGAATGAGCAGTTCTTC. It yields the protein CSVDSGNEQFF.